Listed here is a single T cell receptor (beta chain). The sample comes from a study of blood T cell repertoires in COVID-19. CDR1 is MNHEY and CDR2 is SVGAGI in the germline V gene. This CDR3 has 14 amino acids. After removal of 6 bases from V and 4 bases from J, the junction contained 8 bases not matched to a gene. The repertoire was sequenced with immunoSEQ multiplex PCR; TCRdb's copy has only in-frame clones and lacks some. The table shows more than 95,000 clones, with 70% to 90% occurring only once. The receptor was derived from a man aged 50 or older in a cohort sampled during active COVID-19. The sample was peripheral blood. The chain combines TRBV6-5 with TRBJ1-1, with 7 bases identical to TRBD1. The chain's CDR3 is CASRIYRGPTEAFF. The DNA of the CDR3 is TGTGCCAGCAGGATCTACAGGGGCCCCACTGAAGCTTTCTTT.